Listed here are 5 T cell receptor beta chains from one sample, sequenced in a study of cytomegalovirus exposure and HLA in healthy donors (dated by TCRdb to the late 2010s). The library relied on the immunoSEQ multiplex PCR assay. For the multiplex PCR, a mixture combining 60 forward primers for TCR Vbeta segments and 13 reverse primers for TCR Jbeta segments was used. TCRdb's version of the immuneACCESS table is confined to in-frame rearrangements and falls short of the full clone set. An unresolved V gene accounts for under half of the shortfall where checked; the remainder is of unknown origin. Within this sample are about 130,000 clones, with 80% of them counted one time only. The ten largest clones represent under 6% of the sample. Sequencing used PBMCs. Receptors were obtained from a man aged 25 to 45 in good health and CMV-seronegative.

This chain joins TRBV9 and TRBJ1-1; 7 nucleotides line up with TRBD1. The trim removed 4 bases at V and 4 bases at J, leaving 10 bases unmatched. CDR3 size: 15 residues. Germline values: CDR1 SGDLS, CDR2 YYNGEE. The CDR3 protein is CASSPQQGIGTEAFF. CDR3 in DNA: TGTGCCAGCAGCCCTCAACAGGGGATTGGCACTGAAGCTTTCTTT.

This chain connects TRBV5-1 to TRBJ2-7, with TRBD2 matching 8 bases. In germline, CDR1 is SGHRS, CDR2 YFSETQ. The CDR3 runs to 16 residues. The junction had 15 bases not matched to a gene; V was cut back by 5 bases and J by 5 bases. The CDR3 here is CASSSRGGGSSHEQYF. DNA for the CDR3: TGCGCCAGCAGTTCCCGGGGGGGCGGGAGTTCCCACGAGCAGTACTTC.

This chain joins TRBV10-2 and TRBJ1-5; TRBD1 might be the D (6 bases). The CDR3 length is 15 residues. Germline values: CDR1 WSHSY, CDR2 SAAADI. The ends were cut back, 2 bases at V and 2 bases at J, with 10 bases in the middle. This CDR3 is CASSERDIGNQPQHF. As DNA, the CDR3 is TGCGCCAGCAGTGAGCGGGACATCGGCAATCAGCCCCAGCATTTT.

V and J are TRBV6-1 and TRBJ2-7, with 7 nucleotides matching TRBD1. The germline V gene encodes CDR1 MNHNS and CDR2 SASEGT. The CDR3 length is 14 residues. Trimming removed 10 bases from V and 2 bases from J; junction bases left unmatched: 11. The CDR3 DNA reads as TGTGCCACAGGGAGACAGGGATTAACCTACGAGCAGTACTTC. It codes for CATGRQGLTYEQYF.

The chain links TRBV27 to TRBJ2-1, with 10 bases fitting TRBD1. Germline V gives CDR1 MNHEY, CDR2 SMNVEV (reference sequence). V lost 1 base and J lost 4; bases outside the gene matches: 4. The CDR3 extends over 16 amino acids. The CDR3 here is CASSLYPGQGYNEQFF. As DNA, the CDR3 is TGTGCCAGCAGTTTATATCCGGGACAGGGGTACAATGAGCAGTTCTTC.